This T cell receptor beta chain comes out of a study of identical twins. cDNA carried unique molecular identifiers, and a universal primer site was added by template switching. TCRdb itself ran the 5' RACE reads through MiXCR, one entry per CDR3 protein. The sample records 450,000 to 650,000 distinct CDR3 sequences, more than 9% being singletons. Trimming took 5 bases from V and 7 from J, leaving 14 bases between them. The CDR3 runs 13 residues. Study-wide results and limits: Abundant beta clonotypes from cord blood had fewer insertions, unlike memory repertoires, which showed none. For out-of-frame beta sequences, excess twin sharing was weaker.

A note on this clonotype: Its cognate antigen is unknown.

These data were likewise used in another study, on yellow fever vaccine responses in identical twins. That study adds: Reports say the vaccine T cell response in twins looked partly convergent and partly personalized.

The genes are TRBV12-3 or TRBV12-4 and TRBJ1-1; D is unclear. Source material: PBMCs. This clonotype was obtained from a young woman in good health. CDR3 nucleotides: TGTGCCAGCAGTCCAACCCATGGTAGTGAAGCTTTCTTT. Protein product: CASSPTHGSEAFF.